This T cell receptor beta chain stems from a study of T cell responses to AZD1222 COVID-19 vaccine. Study results and caveats: CD4 TCRs associated with vaccination spanned spike, dominating at 160-218 and 743-854. Only five or six AZD1222 recipients were seropositive at baseline. Epitopes outside B.1.351 and B.1.1.7 mutated regions reportedly drew nearly half of spike TCRs.

This clone was counted once. The target antigen is unknown. TCRdb's copy holds only in-frame clones and misses some; the assay was immunoSEQ multiplex PCR. The repertoire includes roughly 160,000 clones, around 92% of them detected once, and roughly 4.4% sits in the top ten. Germline V lookup: CDR1 KGHDR, CDR2 SFDVKD. The ends were cut back, 6 bases at V and 3 bases at J, with 7 bases in the middle. The CDR3 contains 13 residues. The chain employs TRBV24-1 and TRBJ2-2; D remains unclear. This sequence originates from an adult in good health. The specimen comprised peripheral blood, sampled on day 0 of MenACWY control vaccination. CDR3 sequence: CATSKGDTGELFF. DNA of the CDR3: TGTGCCACCAGTAAGGGTGACACCGGGGAGCTGTTTTTT.